This entry lists 26 T cell receptor beta chains sequenced from one sample in a study of blood T cell repertoires in COVID-19. Generated by immunoSEQ multiplex PCR, the TCRdb table keeps only in-frame clones and is missing some. Among over 150,000 clones listed, around 89% were seen once. The source material was peripheral blood. Receptor source: a man between 45 and 60 years old who had recovered from COVID-19.

The rearrangement links TRBV6-5 to TRBJ2-1; TRBD2 agrees at 7 bases. CDR3 length: 15 amino acids. Germline V lookup: CDR1 MNHEY, CDR2 SVGAGI. With 2 bases clipped from V and 4 bases from J, the junction kept 5 bases outside the gene matches. CDR3 sequence reads: CASSYKSGEYNEQFF. CDR3 DNA: TGTGCCAGCAGTTACAAAAGCGGGGAGTACAATGAGCAGTTCTTC.

V is TRBV19 and J is TRBJ1-5; 8 nucleotides agree with TRBD1. Per germline, CDR1 LNHDA and CDR2 SQIVND (reference sequence). The CDR3 sequence is 17 residues long. After removal of 7 bases from V and 1 base from J, the junction contained 12 bases not matched to a gene. The chain's CDR3 is CASIPEPGGWSNQPQHF. The CDR3 bases are TGTGCCAGTATTCCCGAACCAGGGGGCTGGAGCAATCAGCCCCAGCATTTT. Full variable domain (remainder filled in from reference TRBV19 and TRBJ1-5): DGGITQSPKYLFRKEGQNVTLSCEQNLNHDAMYWYRQDPGQGLRLIYYSQIVNDFQKGDIAEGYSVSREKKESFPLTVTSAQKNPTAFYLCASIPEPGGWSNQPQHFGDGTRLSIL.

This clone occurred once. J is TRBJ1-1 and V is TRBV10-2; 11 positions match TRBD1. CDR3 size: 11 residues. V was pared by 9 bases and J by 10 bases, with 4 bases of the junction left unmatched. Per germline, CDR1 WSHSY and CDR2 SAAADI. CDR3 sequence reads: CASMDRGRAFF. The CDR3, as DNA: TGCGCCAGTATGGACAGGGGGCGAGCTTTCTTT.

This chain connects TRBV7-7 to TRBJ2-2, with a weak D call TRBD1 (6 bases). Germline lookup yields CDR1 SSHAT and CDR2 FNYEAQ (reference sequence). The CDR3 has 15 residues. Trimming removed 5 bases at V and 8 bases at J, with 18 bases between. In DNA form, the CDR3 reads TGTGCCAGCAGCCCCCGGACAGCCGGTGGGGGGGAGCTGTTTTTT. It is translated as CASSPRTAGGGELFF.

The CDR3 spells CASSLAGGYNEQFF. The CDR3 nucleotides are TGTGCCAGCAGCTTAGCGGGGGGCTACAATGAGCAGTTCTTC. This chain links TRBV7-9 with TRBJ2-1; D is perhaps TRBD2 (6 bases). V gave up 0 bases and J gave up 3 bases, with 6 bases separating them. Germline CDR1 SEHNR, CDR2 FQNEAQ (reference sequence). The length of the CDR3 is 14 residues.

This sequence joins TRBV30 and TRBJ1-1; D is undetermined. Germline V lookup: CDR1 GTSNPN, CDR2 SVGIG (reference sequence). V lost 6 bases and J 3 bases, leaving 8 bases between the germline ends. The length of the CDR3 is 11 residues. The CDR3 coding sequence is TGTGCCTGCCAGACTGACACTGAAGCTTTCTTT. It yields the protein CACQTDTEAFF.

J is TRBJ2-3 and V is TRBV7-3, with 10 nucleotides matching TRBD2. The V segment lost 1 base and the J segment 2 bases; nucleotides outside the gene matches: 6. Germline V lookup: CDR1 SGHTA, CDR2 FQGTGA. The CDR3 runs 17 residues. The CDR3 DNA sequence: TGTGCCAGCAGCTTAATGGCTAGCGGGGGCCTCACAGATACGCAGTATTTT. Its protein is CASSLMASGGLTDTQYF.

The chain uses TRBV7-9 and TRBJ1-4; D is undetermined. Germline CDR1 is SEHNR and CDR2 is FQNEAQ (reference sequence). CDR3 length: 16 amino acids. V lost 5 bases and J lost 5, with 18 bases in between. CDR3: CASSPFMTHPNEKLFF. In DNA form, the CDR3 reads TGTGCCAGCAGCCCATTTATGACACACCCGAATGAAAAACTGTTTTTT.

The chain employs TRBV28 and TRBJ1-2; a weak D match, TRBD1 (5 bases). Trimming left V 5 bases short and J 1 base short, with 8 bases between. Germline V gene lookup returns CDR1 MDHEN and CDR2 SYDVKM. The CDR3 consists of 13 residues. This CDR3 is CASSLTVNYGYTF. The CDR3 DNA reads as TGTGCCAGCAGTCTGACAGTTAACTATGGCTACACCTTC.

In DNA, the CDR3 is TGTGCCAGCAGCTTGGGGGGGAATGGAGGCTATGGCTACACCTTC. Its protein product is CASSLGGNGGYGYTF. The chain combines TRBV7-9 with TRBJ1-2; D perhaps matches TRBD1 (5 bases). Germline assignment: CDR1 SEHNR and CDR2 FQNEAQ (reference sequence). Trimming pared 3 bases from V and 4 bases from J, leaving 15 bases between. CDR3 length: 15 amino acids.

The chain has TRBV12-5 and TRBJ2-1; 11 bases map to TRBD2. Germline CDR1 is LGHNT and CDR2 is FRNRAP. The CDR3 has 14 residues. J lost 4 bases, V lost 7 bases, and 3 bases had no gene match. CDR3 sequence: CASAGTSGYNEQFF. In DNA form, the CDR3 reads TGTGCTAGTGCCGGGACTAGCGGTTACAATGAGCAGTTCTTC.

V and J are TRBV5-1 and TRBJ2-1; 7 bases align to TRBD2. CDR1 SGHRS and CDR2 YFSETQ come from the germline V gene. The CDR3 has 16 amino acids. V shed 4 bases, J shed 3 bases, and the junction held 10 bases outside the gene matches. In DNA, the CDR3 is TGCGCCAGCAGCCTCGTGGGGGAGGGATTCTACAATGAGCAGTTCTTC. Amino acids: CASSLVGEGFYNEQFF.

The chain is built from TRBV6-5 and TRBJ1-3, with a tentative D call TRBD1 (5 bases). The V and J ends lost 5 bases and 4 bases respectively, with 15 bases between them. The CDR3 totals 15 residues. Germline V CDR1 and CDR2: MNHEY, SVGAGI. CDR3 in DNA: TGTGCCAGCAGTCCACTCGCCGGACAAGGAAACACCATATATTTT. Amino acid sequence: CASSPLAGQGNTIYF.

In this sample, this clone turned up a few times. J is TRBJ1-2 and V is TRBV15, with 10 bases fitting TRBD1. Germline CDR1 is LNHNV and CDR2 is YYDKDF (reference sequence). Trimming took 5 bases from V and 2 from J; bases not matched to a gene: 2. The CDR3 has 14 amino acids. CDR3 coding DNA: TGTGCCACCAGCCGGACAGGGGGAAACTATGGCTACACCTTC. It encodes CATSRTGGNYGYTF.

This clone was found a few times. J is TRBJ2-7 and V is TRBV7-2, with TRBD1 matching 11 bases. V trimming: 5 bases; J trimming: 7 bases; junction bases outside the gene matches: 7. The CDR3 spans 14 residues. CDR1 SGHTA and CDR2 FQGNSA come from the germline V gene. The CDR3 loop is CASSARTGGYEQYF. CDR3 nucleotides: TGTGCCAGCAGCGCCCGGACAGGGGGCTATGAGCAGTACTTC.

This clone was observed a handful of times. The V gene is TRBV3-1 (or the pseudogene TRBV3-2), the J gene TRBJ2-3; possible D gene TRBD2, 6 bases. Per germline, CDR1 LGHDT and CDR2 YNNKEL (reference sequence). CDR3 length: 16 amino acids. The germline V and J ends were trimmed by 0 bases and 4 bases, with 14 bases remaining between them. This CDR3 is CASSQDMGGFADTQYF. CDR3 nucleotide sequence: TGTGCCAGCAGCCAAGATATGGGAGGTTTCGCAGATACGCAGTATTTT.

This chain uses TRBV14 with TRBJ2-2; 8 nucleotides line up with TRBD1. CDR1 is SGHDN and CDR2 is FVKESK in the germline V gene. Germline trimming cut 1 base from V and 8 bases from J; bases unmatched to any gene: 6. This CDR3 region has 15 residues. The CDR3 DNA reads as TGTGCCAGCAGCCAAGTGACAGGGGCCAAGGGGGAGCTGTTTTTT. It yields the protein CASSQVTGAKGELFF.

V usage is TRBV2 and J usage is TRBJ2-1; tentatively, D is TRBD1 (6 bases). This CDR3 spans 14 amino acids. With 1 base removed from V and 11 bases from J, the gap between germline ends came to 15 bases. Germline V lookup: CDR1 SNHLY, CDR2 FYNNEI. The CDR3 DNA follows: TGTGCCAGCAGTGAAGATACTATAGGGGGTAAGCAGTTCTTC. Translating gives CASSEDTIGGKQFF. Using reference TRBV2 and TRBJ2-1 for the parts outside the CDR3, the full variable domain is EPEVTQTPSHQVTQMGQEVILRCVPISNHLYFYWYRQILGQKVEFLVSFYNNEISEKSEIFDDQFSVERPDGSNFTLKIRSTKLEDSAMYFCASSEDTIGGKQFFGPGTRLTVL.

This chain uses TRBV29-1 with TRBJ1-3; D is possibly TRBD1 (5 bases). Germline V gene sequence: CDR1 SQVTM, CDR2 ANQGSEA. V was clipped by 0 bases and J by 2 bases, with 14 bases between them. The CDR3 is 16 amino acids. The CDR3 DNA is TGCAGCGTTGAAGATGGGGGGGGGTATGCTGGAAACACCATATATTTT. Residues: CSVEDGGGYAGNTIYF.

This rearrangement joins TRBV11-1 to TRBJ2-5; TRBD1 matches at 8 bases. Germline CDR1 reads SGHAT; CDR2 reads FQDESV (reference sequence). The V segment lost 1 base and the J segment 6 bases; nucleotides outside the gene matches: 7. The CDR3 covers 15 residues. Written as DNA, the CDR3 is TGTGCCAGCAGCTTAGACTGGCAGGGGGCAAAGACCCAGTACTTC. Translating it yields CASSLDWQGAKTQYF.

The gene calls are TRBV7-2 and TRBJ2-1; 11 bases map to TRBD2. The CDR3 runs to 14 residues. The ends lost 1 base at V and 7 bases at J; junction bases unmatched: 0. Germline CDR1 and CDR2: SGHTA and FQGNSA. CDR3 nucleotides: TGTGCCAGCAGCTTAGGACTAGCGGGGAATGAGCAGTTCTTC. This encodes CASSLGLAGNEQFF.

The CDR3 sequence is CASSGGTGETGELFF. The CDR3 nucleotides are TGTGCCAGCAGCGGAGGGACAGGGGAAACCGGGGAGCTGTTTTTT. V is TRBV9 and J is TRBJ2-2, with 10 bases aligning to TRBD1. Losses at the gene ends were 3 bases for V and 5 bases for J; bases not matched to a gene: 4. The CDR3 runs 15 residues. Germline V gives CDR1 SGDLS, CDR2 YYNGEE.

This rearrangement joins TRBV18 to TRBJ2-3, with D possibly TRBD2 on 5 matching bases. Trimming removed 4 bases at V and 3 bases at J, with 11 bases between. Germline CDR1 and CDR2: KGHSH and LQKENI. The CDR3 covers 14 residues. Written as DNA, the CDR3 is TGTGCCAGCTCACGTGACTATCAGACAGATACGCAGTATTTT. It encodes CASSRDYQTDTQYF.

The chain couples TRBV23-1 to TRBJ2-5, with 14 bases fitting TRBD2. TRBV23-1 is an ORF, with its function uncertain. With 6 bases clipped from V and 6 bases from J, the junction kept 18 bases outside the gene matches. The CDR3 is 19 amino acids. In DNA form, the CDR3 reads TGCGCCAGCAGCCAAATACGACCGATGGGACTAGCGGGAGATAAGACCCAGTACTTC. Protein: CASSQIRPMGLAGDKTQYF.

The chain uses TRBV27 and TRBJ2-7; TRBD1 aligns across 9 bases. V trimming: 7 bases; J trimming: 3 bases; junction bases outside the gene matches: 7. The CDR3 is 14 amino acids. Germline V gives CDR1 MNHEY, CDR2 SMNVEV (reference sequence). The CDR3 coding sequence is TGTGCCAGCACCCCGGGACAGGGTGGCTACGAGCAGTACTTC. Protein: CASTPGQGGYEQYF.

This clone was observed a handful of times. The gene calls are TRBV4-3 and TRBJ2-7; D gene unclear. The CDR3 totals 14 residues. Germline V gene lookup returns CDR1 LGHNA and CDR2 YSLEER. V was pared by 0 bases and J by 0 bases, with 6 bases between. CDR3 amino acids: CASSQDVNSYEQYF. The CDR3 DNA is TGCGCCAGCAGCCAAGATGTCAACTCCTACGAGCAGTACTTC.